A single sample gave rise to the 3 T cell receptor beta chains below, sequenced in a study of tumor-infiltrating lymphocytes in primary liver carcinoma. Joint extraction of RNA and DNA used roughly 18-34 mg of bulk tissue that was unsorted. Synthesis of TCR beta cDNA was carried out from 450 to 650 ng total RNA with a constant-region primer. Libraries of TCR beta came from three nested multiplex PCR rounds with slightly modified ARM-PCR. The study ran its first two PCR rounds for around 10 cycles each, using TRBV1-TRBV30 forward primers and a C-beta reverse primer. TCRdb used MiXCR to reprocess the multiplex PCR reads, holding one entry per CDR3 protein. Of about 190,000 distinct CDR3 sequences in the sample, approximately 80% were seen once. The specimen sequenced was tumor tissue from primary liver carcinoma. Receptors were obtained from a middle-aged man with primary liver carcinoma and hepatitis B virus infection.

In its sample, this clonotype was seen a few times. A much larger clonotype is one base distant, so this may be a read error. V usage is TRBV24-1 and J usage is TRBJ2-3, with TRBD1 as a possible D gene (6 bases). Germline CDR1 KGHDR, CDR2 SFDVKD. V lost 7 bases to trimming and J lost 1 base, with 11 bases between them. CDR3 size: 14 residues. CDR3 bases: TGTGCCACCAGCCGGGACAAGGGCACAGATACGCAGTATTTT. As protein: CATSRDKGTDTQYF.

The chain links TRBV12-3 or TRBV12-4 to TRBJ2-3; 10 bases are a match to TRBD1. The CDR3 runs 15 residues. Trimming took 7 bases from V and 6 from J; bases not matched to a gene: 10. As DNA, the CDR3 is TGTGCCAGCACTGTTCCGGGACAGGGGCCTGATACGCAGTATTTT. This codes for CASTVPGQGPDTQYF.

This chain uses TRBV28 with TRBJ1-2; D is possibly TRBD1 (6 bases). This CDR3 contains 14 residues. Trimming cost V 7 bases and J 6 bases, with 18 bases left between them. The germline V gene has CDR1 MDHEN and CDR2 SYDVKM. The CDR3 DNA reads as TGTGCCAGCAACTATACGGGGGGCGTTAATGGCTACACCTTC. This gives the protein CASNYTGGVNGYTF.